This T cell receptor beta chain originates from a study of blood T cell repertoires in COVID-19. V was clipped by 5 bases and J by 2 bases; unmatched bases: 13. Germline values: CDR1 MNHEY, CDR2 SVGEGT. The CDR3 has 18 amino acids. The method was immunoSEQ multiplex PCR; TCRdb's version includes in-frame clones alone and lacks a portion of them. The profile covers 55,000 to 75,000 clones, with around 80% appearing a single time and roughly 18% taken by the ten largest. The clonotype comes from a man in his 70s who had recovered from COVID-19. The chain is built from TRBV6-2 or TRBV6-3 and TRBJ1-5; 9 bases are shared with TRBD1. The sequencing sample was made of peripheral blood. The chain's CDR3 is CASSTIRGTGWGNQPQHF. The DNA for the CDR3 is TGTGCCAGCAGTACGATACGGGGGACAGGGTGGGGCAATCAGCCCCAGCATTTT.